This T cell receptor (beta chain) was sequenced in a study of response to subunit inactivated influenza vaccine. The germline V gene encodes CDR1 SGHVS and CDR2 FNYEAQ. The CDR3 runs to 17 residues. Trimming took 5 bases from V and 7 from J; bases not matched to a gene: 17. This clonotype has more than one count but fewer than ten. TCRdb itself ran the RT-PCR reads through MiXCR, one entry per CDR3 protein. Among hundreds of thousands of distinct CDR3 sequences, 20% to 25% were seen once, and the ten largest hold around a tenth. Sequenced here: PBMCs from blood, sampled about 20 months after vaccination. This TCR derives from a man aged 45 to 75 who received an inactivated influenza vaccine. The genes are TRBV7-6 and TRBJ2-7; 10 bases are a match to TRBD2. The CDR3 coding sequence is TGTGCCAGCAGCGTCCTGACTAGCGGGTCCCTAATCGTAGAGCAGTACTTC. Encoded protein: CASSVLTSGSLIVEQYF.